These T cell receptor beta chains were read from a single sample in a study of vaccination and CD4 T cells after COVID-19. One entry per CDR3 protein results from TCRdb running MiXCR on the PCR reads. This sample has roughly 10,000 distinct CDR3 sequences, with approximately 60% found just once. Their specific antigens are unknown. Sequenced sample: CD4+ T cells from blood, cultured in vitro. These receptors originate from a human donor in good health. The CDR3 runs from the conserved cysteine through the conserved F or W. Fields, in order: J gene, V gene, CDR3 protein.

J gene: TRBJ2-5
V gene: TRBV5-8
CDR3 protein: CASSSGTEPETQYF

J gene: TRBJ2-2
V gene: TRBV27
CDR3 protein: CASSFRPGTGAGELFF

J gene: TRBJ1-1
V gene: TRBV19
CDR3 protein: CASSRQNTEAFF

J gene: TRBJ2-3
V gene: TRBV5-1
CDR3 protein: CASSLGLSGWDTQYF

J gene: TRBJ2-7
V gene: TRBV20-1
CDR3 protein: CSARAGGREQYF

J gene: TRBJ2-1
V gene: TRBV20-1
CDR3 protein: CSAPDRGVSYNEQFF

J gene: TRBJ2-3
V gene: TRBV5-1
CDR3 protein: CASSLQRSSTDTQYF

J gene: TRBJ2-7
V gene: TRBV20-1
CDR3 protein: CSARDDRTAYEQYF

J gene: TRBJ2-5
V gene: TRBV19
CDR3 protein: CASRRDARTVTQYF

J gene: TRBJ2-7
V gene: TRBV7-2
CDR3 protein: CASSFSQGDYEQYF

J gene: TRBJ2-5
V gene: TRBV24-1
CDR3 protein: CATTDRGQAGTQYF

J gene: TRBJ1-5
V gene: TRBV11-2
CDR3 protein: CASSFQDRDLQPQHF

J gene: TRBJ2-3
V gene: TRBV20-1
CDR3 protein: CSVLAGDSTDTQYF

J gene: TRBJ2-5
V gene: TRBV5-6
CDR3 protein: CASSLVAGGRGETQYF